One and the same sample provided the 27 T cell receptor beta chains below, sequenced in a study of T cells in Graves' hyperthyroidism and ophthalmopathy. RNA transcripts provided the source from which TCR beta CDR3 regions were amplified. In the first-round RT-PCR of the TCR CDR3, the HTBI primer set was used. Each CDR3 protein is one row after TCRdb ran MiXCR on the multiplex PCR reads. The table records about 260,000 distinct CDR3 sequences, around 20% of them present only once. Material: blood. The source is a man aged 25-45 years with Graves' ophthalmopathy.

About this clonotype: It is unclear where the CDR3 begins or ends on the DNA, so no DNA is shown, and the CDR3 is as TCRdb lists it. The rearrangement uses TRBV24-1 and TRBJ1-2; the D segment call TRBD1 is taken from the table without a DNA check. Germline V gene data show CDR1 as KGHDR and CDR2 as SFDVKD. With termini counted, the CDR3 has 12 amino acids. The CDR3 is CATGDGDYGCTF.

The V gene is TRBV6-5, the J gene TRBJ1-5; TRBD1 aligns across 8 bases. This CDR3 is built from 15 residues. V lost 0 bases to trimming and J lost 5 bases; unmatched junction nucleotides: 3. The germline V gene encodes CDR1 MNHEY and CDR2 SVGAGI. The CDR3 bases are TGTGCCAGCAGTTACTCGGCGACAGGGGATCAGCCCCAGCATTTT. This gives the protein CASSYSATGDQPQHF.

This sequence joins TRBV10-3 and TRBJ2-7, with D unclear. V lost 2 bases and J 0 bases, leaving 5 bases between the germline ends. Germline V lookup: CDR1 ENHRY, CDR2 SYGVKD. This CDR3 has 13 residues. The CDR3 DNA reads TGTGCCATCAGTGAGACCTCCTCCTACGAGCAGTACTTC. It specifies CAISETSSYEQYF.

This clonotype was counted between two and nine times. This chain links TRBV29-1 with TRBJ2-7, with D possibly being TRBD2 (6 bases). From germline, CDR1 is SQVTM and CDR2 ANQGSEA. The CDR3 is 22 amino acids. With 4 bases removed from V and 0 bases from J, the gap between germline ends came to 37 bases. The CDR3 region has the DNA TGCAGCGTTGGCACTGTGGCCCCGGACTACCGAAATCCCACTACTTTCTCCTACGAGCAGTACTTC. Residues: CSVGTVAPDYRNPTTFSYEQYF.

In nucleotides, the CDR3 is TGTGCCAGCAGCGAGGACGACAGGCTGAACACTGAAGCTTTCTTT. It encodes CASSEDDRLNTEAFF. The genes are TRBV11-1 and TRBJ1-1; D is perhaps TRBD1 (6 bases). V lost 5 bases and J 0 bases, leaving 13 bases between the germline ends. From germline, CDR1 is SGHAT and CDR2 FQDESV (reference sequence). There are 15 residues in the CDR3.

This clonotype was seen ten or more times. The rearrangement joins TRBV18 to TRBJ2-7; tentatively, D is TRBD1 (6 bases). The ends were cut back, 4 bases at V and 9 bases at J, with 13 bases in the middle. The CDR3 consists of 12 residues. Germline loops: CDR1 KGHSH, CDR2 LQKENI. CDR3: CASSLSGELQYF. The CDR3 nucleotides read TGTGCCAGCTCACTTTCAGGGGAGCTGCAGTACTTC.

The table lists this clonotype with many counts. Mismatch with germline at one junction end may stem from a read error. This rearrangement joins TRBV3-1 to TRBJ2-1, with D possibly matching TRBD2 (5 bases). The CDR3 contains 15 residues. From germline, CDR1 is LGHDT and CDR2 YNNKEL (reference sequence). CDR3 protein: CASRHQRSSYNKQFF. In DNA, the CDR3 is TGTGCCAGCAGGCACCAGCGGAGCTCCTACAATAAGCAGTTCTTC.

V gene TRBV3-1 combines with J gene TRBJ2-7, with 13 nucleotides matching TRBD2. The CDR3 runs 15 residues. The germline gives CDR1 LGHDT, CDR2 YNNKEL (reference sequence). After removal of 2 bases from V and 4 bases from J, the junction contained 2 bases not matched to a gene. The CDR3 loop reads CASSQKTSGRYEQYF. The CDR3 nucleotides are TGTGCCAGCAGCCAAAAGACTAGCGGGAGGTACGAGCAGTACTTC.

This clonotype showed up many times. The chain is built from TRBV11-3 and TRBJ2-1; D ambiguous. There are 18 residues in the CDR3. The V gene lost 0 bases and the J gene lost 2 bases, with 17 bases spanning the gap. Germline loops: CDR1 SGHNT, CDR2 YENEEA. The CDR3 DNA follows: TGTGCCAGCAGCTTAGATCAGGCGGACCGAGGCCCCTACAATGAGCAGTTCTTC. Protein sequence: CASSLDQADRGPYNEQFF.

This clonotype was seen ten or more times. The chain carries TRBV10-3 and TRBJ2-4; D perhaps matches TRBD1 (6 bases). There are 14 residues in the CDR3. V was trimmed by 0 bases and J by 6 bases, leaving 9 bases between them. Germline CDR1 ENHRY, CDR2 SYGVKD. The chain's CDR3 is CAISESGGRNIQYF. The CDR3, as DNA: TGTGCCATCAGTGAGTCAGGGGGACGAAACATTCAGTACTTC.

This clonotype was found a few times. V and J are TRBV18 and TRBJ1-3, with no clear D. This CDR3 region has 15 residues. Germline V CDR1 and CDR2: KGHSH, LQKENI. Trimming took off 2 bases at V and 0 bases at J, with 8 bases between the two ends. CDR3 in amino acids: CASSPGGRSGNTIYF. For the CDR3, the DNA is TGTGCCAGCTCACCAGGCGGTCGCTCTGGAAACACCATATATTTT. Complete variable domain (other parts from reference TRBV18 and TRBJ1-3): NAGVMQNPRHLVRRRGQEARLRCSPMKGHSHVYWYRQLPEEGLKFMVYLQKENIIDESGMPKERFSAEFPKEGPSILRIQQVVRGDSAAYFCASSPGGRSGNTIYFGEGSWLTVV.

This sequence joins TRBV20-1 and TRBJ2-2, with 13 nucleotides matching TRBD2. CDR1 and CDR2 (germline): DFQATT, SNEGSKA (reference sequence). V shed 6 bases, J shed 3 bases, and the junction held 10 bases outside the gene matches. The CDR3 length is 17 residues. DNA of the CDR3: TGCAGTGCCAAGGGACTAGCGGGACCCCGGGACACCGGGGAGCTGTTTTTT. It encodes CSAKGLAGPRDTGELFF.

The CDR3 DNA sequence: TGTGCCAGCTCACCAGGGGGCCTCTACGAGCAGTACTTC. As protein: CASSPGGLYEQYF. The genes are TRBV18 and TRBJ2-7; tentative D call: TRBD1 (6 bases). Trimming removed 2 bases from V and 3 bases from J, with 8 bases in between. Germline V gene sequence: CDR1 KGHSH, CDR2 LQKENI. The CDR3 is 13 amino acids.

The V call is TRBV6-1, the J call TRBJ1-1; TRBD1 is a possible D gene (6 bases). This CDR3 has 15 residues. V lost 7 bases, J lost 2 bases, and 17 bases lay in between. Germline CDR1 is MNHNS and CDR2 is SASEGT. CDR3 sequence (DNA): TGTGCCAGCATGAAGGGGGGGACACCCAACACTGAAGCTTTCTTT. Encoded protein: CASMKGGTPNTEAFF.

J is TRBJ1-2 and V is TRBV30; 9 nucleotides line up with TRBD1. The CDR3 has 13 amino acids. V trimming: 3 bases; J trimming: 5 bases; junction bases outside the gene matches: 4. Germline V gives CDR1 GTSNPN, CDR2 SVGIG (reference sequence). CDR3 loop: CAWSGQGRYGYTF. The CDR3 DNA is TGTGCCTGGAGCGGACAGGGGAGGTATGGCTACACCTTC.

The rearrangement uses TRBV9 and TRBJ2-5, with D perhaps matching TRBD2 (5 bases). V lost 0 bases and J 1 base, leaving 10 bases between the germline ends. CDR1 SGDLS and CDR2 YYNGEE come from the germline V gene. This CDR3 is 15 amino acids long. The CDR3 DNA reads TGTGCCAGCAGCGTAGGCGCGGGCACCCAAGAGACCCAGTACTTC. Encoded protein: CASSVGAGTQETQYF. Full variable domain (remainder filled in from reference TRBV9 and TRBJ2-5): DSGVTQTPKHLITATGQRVTLRCSPRSGDLSVYWYQQSLDQGLQFLIQYYNGEERAKGNILERFSAQQFPDLHSELNLSSLELGDSALYFCASSVGAGTQETQYFGPGTRLLVL.

V gene TRBV6-1 combines with J gene TRBJ1-6; 7 bases agree with TRBD1. Germline CDR1 is MNHNS and CDR2 is SASEGT. The CDR3 sequence is 13 residues long. J was trimmed by 10 bases and V by 9 bases; bases with no gene match: 9. The CDR3 protein is CASTIGDRSPLHF. CDR3 in DNA: TGTGCCAGTACCATTGGGGACAGATCACCCCTCCACTTT.

There are a few counts of this clonotype. This chain connects TRBV29-1 to TRBJ1-2, with D uncertain. This CDR3 comprises 11 residues. V lost 5 bases to trimming and J lost 4 bases, with 8 bases between them. The germline V gene has CDR1 SQVTM and CDR2 ANQGSEA. Here the CDR3 DNA reads TGCAGCGTTACGGGATCCTATGGCTACACCTTC. It translates to CSVTGSYGYTF.

This clonotype was seen at least ten times. The chain employs TRBV5-6 and TRBJ2-5; tentative D call: TRBD2 (5 bases). The CDR3 is made up of 12 amino acids. Looked up from germline, CDR1 is SGHDT and CDR2 is YYEEEE. Trimming shortened V by 1 base and J by 5 bases, and 6 bases separated the two germline ends. CDR3 bases: TGTGCCAGCAGCTTGAGGAGGGAGACCCAGTACTTC. It yields the protein CASSLRRETQYF.

This clonotype was counted ten times or more. The chain couples TRBV28 to TRBJ2-2; TRBD1 matches at 10 bases. V lost 5 bases and J lost 3; bases outside the gene matches: 3. Germline V gene sequence: CDR1 MDHEN, CDR2 SYDVKM. The CDR3 covers 15 residues. The CDR3 here is CASSLGTGDTGELFF. CDR3 DNA sequence: TGTGCCAGCAGTCTTGGGACAGGGGACACCGGGGAGCTGTTTTTT.

This clonotype has a count of ten or more. The chain links TRBV6-1 to TRBJ2-5; 9 bases line up with TRBD2. The CDR3 covers 13 residues. V lost 5 bases and J lost 4; bases outside the gene matches: 2. The germline CDR1 and CDR2 sequences are MNHNS and SASEGT. CDR3 protein: CASSIAGVETQYF. In DNA form, the CDR3 reads TGTGCCAGCAGTATAGCGGGAGTAGAGACCCAGTACTTC.

This clonotype has ten or more counts. The J gene is TRBJ2-1, the V gene TRBV20-1; 11 nucleotides agree with TRBD2. From germline, CDR1 is DFQATT and CDR2 SNEGSKA (reference sequence). Losses at the gene ends were 5 bases for V and 2 bases for J; bases not matched to a gene: 2. This CDR3 has 14 residues. CDR3 coding DNA: TGCAGTGCTCCGGGACTAGCGGCCTACAATGAGCAGTTCTTC. Encoded protein: CSAPGLAAYNEQFF.

Ten or more counts support this clonotype. The chain is built from TRBV12-3 or TRBV12-4 and TRBJ2-1, with D uncertain. V was cut by 5 bases and J by 4 bases, with 15 bases left in between. The CDR3 consists of 15 residues. The DNA of the CDR3 is TGTGCCAGCAGTCCCCTAGGCGTACAGTACAATGAGCAGTTCTTC. Its protein is CASSPLGVQYNEQFF.

This clonotype was counted only a few times. The genes are TRBV6-1 and TRBJ1-5, with D possibly matching TRBD1 (5 bases). This CDR3 is 16 amino acids long. V lost 7 bases, J lost 5 bases, and 21 bases lay in between. Germline loops: CDR1 MNHNS, CDR2 SASEGT. CDR3 sequence (DNA): TGTGCCAGCAAACTGACAGCTATGCCTCCCCATCAGCCCCAGCATTTT. Protein product: CASKLTAMPPHQPQHF.

The V and J genes are TRBV20-1 and TRBJ1-2; D unclear. CDR1 and CDR2 (germline): DFQATT, SNEGSKA (reference sequence). The CDR3 is made up of 12 amino acids. V lost 2 bases and J 8 bases, leaving 12 bases between the germline ends. The CDR3 DNA is TGCAGTGCTAGACCCCTCTCCGGGGGCTACACCTTC. This codes for CSARPLSGGYTF.

This clonotype was observed at least ten times. The chain combines TRBV28 with TRBJ2-5; D not resolved. Germline V gene data show CDR1 as MDHEN and CDR2 as SYDVKM. This CDR3 is built from 11 residues. The V and J ends lost 3 bases and 12 bases respectively, with 11 bases between them. In nucleotides, the CDR3 is TGTGCCAGCAGTTTTACTGGGCTCGAGTACTTC. Its translation is CASSFTGLEYF.

This clonotype was observed a few times. The rearrangement uses TRBV24-1 and TRBJ2-1, with TRBD2 matching over 7 bases. The germline V gene encodes CDR1 KGHDR and CDR2 SFDVKD. The CDR3 consists of 17 residues. V shed 3 bases, J shed 3 bases, and the junction held 10 bases outside the gene matches. The CDR3: CATSDALSSGLYNEQFF. CDR3 nucleotides: TGTGCCACCAGTGATGCCCTATCTAGCGGACTCTACAATGAGCAGTTCTTC.